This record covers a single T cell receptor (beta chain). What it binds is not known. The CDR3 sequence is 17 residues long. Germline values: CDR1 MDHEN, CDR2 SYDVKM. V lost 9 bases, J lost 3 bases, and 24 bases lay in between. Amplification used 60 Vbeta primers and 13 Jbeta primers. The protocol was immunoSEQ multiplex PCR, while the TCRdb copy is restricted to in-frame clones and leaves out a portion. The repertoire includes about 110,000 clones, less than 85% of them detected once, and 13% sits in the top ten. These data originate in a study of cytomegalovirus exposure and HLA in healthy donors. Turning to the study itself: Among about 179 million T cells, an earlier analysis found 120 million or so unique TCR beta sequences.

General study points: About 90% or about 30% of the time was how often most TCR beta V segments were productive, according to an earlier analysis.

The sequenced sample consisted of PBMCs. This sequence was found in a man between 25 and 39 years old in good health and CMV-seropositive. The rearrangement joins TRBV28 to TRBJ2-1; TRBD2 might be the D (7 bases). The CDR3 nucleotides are TGTGCCAGTACTTCAGCAGGGGAAAGGACTAGCTACAATGAGCAGTTCTTC. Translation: CASTSAGERTSYNEQFF.